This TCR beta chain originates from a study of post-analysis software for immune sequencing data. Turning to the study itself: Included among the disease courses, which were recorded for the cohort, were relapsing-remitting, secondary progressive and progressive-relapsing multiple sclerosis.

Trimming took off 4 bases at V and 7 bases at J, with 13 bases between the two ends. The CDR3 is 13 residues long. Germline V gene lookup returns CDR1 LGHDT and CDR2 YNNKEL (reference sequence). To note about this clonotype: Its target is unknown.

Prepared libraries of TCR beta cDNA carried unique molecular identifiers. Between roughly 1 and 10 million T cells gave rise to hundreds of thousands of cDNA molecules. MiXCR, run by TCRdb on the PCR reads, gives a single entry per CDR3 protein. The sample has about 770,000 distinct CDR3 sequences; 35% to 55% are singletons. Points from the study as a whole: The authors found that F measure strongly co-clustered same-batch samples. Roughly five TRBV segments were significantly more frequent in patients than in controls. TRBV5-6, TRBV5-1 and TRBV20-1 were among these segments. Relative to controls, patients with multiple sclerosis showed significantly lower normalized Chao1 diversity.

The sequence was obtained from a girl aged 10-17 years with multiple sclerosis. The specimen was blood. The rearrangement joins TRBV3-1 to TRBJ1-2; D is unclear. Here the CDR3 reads CASSPTTAGGYTF. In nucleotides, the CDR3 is TGTGCCAGCAGCCCGACCACGGCGGGTGGCTACACCTTC. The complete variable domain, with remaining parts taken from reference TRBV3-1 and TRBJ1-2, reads DTAVSQTPKYLVTQMGNDKSIKCEQNLGHDTMYWYKQDSKKFLKIMFSYNNKELIINETVPNRFSPKSPDKAHLNLHINSLELGDSAVYFCASSPTTAGGYTFGSGTRLTVV.